A single sample gave rise to the 2 T cell receptor beta chains below, sequenced in a study of monozygotic twins with inflammatory bowel disease. TCRdb derives one entry per CDR3 protein from the 5' RACE reads, leaving out DNA. Here the sample table reports 300,000 to 400,000 distinct CDR3 sequences. The sample was blood. The receptors shown here come from a human donor with ulcerative colitis or Crohn's disease, or a healthy co-twin of an affected twin (not recorded which).

This chain connects TRBV9 to TRBJ2-4; the TRBD2 assignment by TCRdb is unverifiable without DNA. The CDR3 is 17 amino acids. Germline V gene sequence: CDR1 SGDLS, CDR2 YYNGEE. The CDR3 loop reads CASSPRGGETAKNIQYF. Based on the CDR3 plus reference TRBV9 and TRBJ2-4, the full variable domain is DSGVTQTPKHLITATGQRVTLRCSPRSGDLSVYWYQQSLDQGLQFLIQYYNGEERAKGNILERFSAQQFPDLHSELNLSSLELGDSALYFCASSPRGGETAKNIQYFGAGTRLSVL.

V gene TRBV10-3 combines with J gene TRBJ2-3; without DNA, the TCRdb call of TRBD2 cannot be checked. This CDR3 region has 19 residues. Germline V CDR1 and CDR2: ENHRY, SYGVKD. CDR3 residues: CAISDPAGIAGGSTDTQYF.